Presented here are 22 T cell receptor beta chains from one specimen sequenced in a study of blood T cell repertoires in COVID-19. Libraries were prepared by immunoSEQ multiplex PCR; TCRdb keeps only in-frame clonotypes and omits some of them. The sample lists 300,000 to 350,000 clones; 90% were seen once. The specimen was PBMCs or T cells enriched from blood (not recorded which). These receptors came from a woman in her twenties or thirties who had been exposed to COVID-19.

This clone appeared once. The rearrangement links TRBV10-3 to TRBJ2-1; D not resolved. Trimming took off 11 bases at V and 2 bases at J, with 13 bases between the two ends. Germline lookup yields CDR1 ENHRY and CDR2 SYGVKD. The CDR3 is made up of 13 amino acids. CDR3 region: CASRVGTYNEQFF. The CDR3 DNA follows: TGTGCCTCCCGGGTGGGTACCTACAATGAGCAGTTCTTC.

For this clone: Other DNA sequences in this specimen translate into the identical CDR3. The chain couples TRBV14 to TRBJ1-2; no reliable D call. The CDR3 runs to 14 residues. Germline V gives CDR1 SGHDN, CDR2 FVKESK. V gave up 1 base and J gave up 2 bases, with 8 bases separating them. This CDR3 is CASSQVRGNYGYTF. The CDR3 DNA sequence: TGTGCCAGCAGCCAAGTCCGCGGGAACTATGGCTACACCTTC.

V and J are TRBV6-5 and TRBJ1-5; D remains unclear. V lost 4 bases, J lost 4 bases, and 11 bases lay in between. The CDR3 is 14 amino acids. CDR1 and CDR2 (germline): MNHEY, SVGAGI. Written as DNA, the CDR3 is TGTGCCAGCAGTTCCTTCGCGGGGAATCAGCCCCAGCATTTT. Residues: CASSSFAGNQPQHF.

This chain joins TRBV19 and TRBJ1-5; D uncertain. Between the trimmed V and J ends, which lost 9 bases and 8 bases, there was a span of 14 bases. Germline CDR1 LNHDA, CDR2 SQIVND (reference sequence). The CDR3 has 12 amino acids. CDR3 sequence reads: CARESPCEPQHF. CDR3 sequence (DNA): TGTGCCAGGGAGAGCCCCTGCGAGCCCCAGCATTTT. The full variable domain, in which reference TRBV19 and TRBJ1-5 provide the parts outside the CDR3, is DGGITQSPKYLFRKEGQNVTLSCEQNLNHDAMYWYRQDPGQGLRLIYYSQIVNDFQKGDIAEGYSVSREKKESFPLTVTSAQKNPTAFYLCARESPCEPQHFGDGTRLSIL.

The chain employs TRBV5-4 and TRBJ1-1, with TRBD1 as a possible D gene (6 bases). Trimming cost V 0 bases and J 7 bases, with 16 bases left between them. CDR3 size: 15 residues. Germline V gene lookup returns CDR1 SGHNT and CDR2 YYREEE (reference sequence). CDR3 protein: CASSLAGGAPGEAFF. CDR3 DNA sequence: TGTGCCAGCAGCTTGGCCGGGGGGGCGCCGGGTGAAGCTTTCTTT.

The chain uses TRBV7-9 and TRBJ1-3; D is unresolved. Trimming removed 5 bases from V and 0 bases from J, with 8 bases in between. CDR1 SEHNR and CDR2 FQNEAQ come from the germline V gene (reference sequence). This CDR3 has 14 amino acids. CDR3 sequence reads: CASSQRFSGNTIYF. In nucleotides, the CDR3 is TGTGCCAGCAGCCAACGGTTCTCTGGAAACACCATATATTTT.

Turning to this clone: In the same sample, other DNA sequences code for this CDR3. The chain joins TRBV5-1 to TRBJ2-7; D is unclear. The CDR3 runs 12 residues. With 3 bases removed from V and 3 bases from J, the gap between germline ends came to 7 bases. Germline V lookup: CDR1 SGHRS, CDR2 YFSETQ. CDR3 sequence reads: CASSSPGYEQYF. The CDR3 DNA sequence: TGCGCCAGCAGCTCCCCCGGCTACGAGCAGTACTTC. Filled out from reference TRBV5-1 and TRBJ2-7, the complete variable domain reads KAGVTQTPRYLIKTRGQQVTLSCSPISGHRSVSWYQQTPGQGLQFLFEYFSETQRNKGNFPGRFSGRQFSNSRSEMNVSTLELGDSALYLCASSSPGYEQYFGPGTRLTVT.

The chain uses TRBV3-1 (or the pseudogene TRBV3-2) and TRBJ1-2; 9 positions agree with TRBD1. V shed 3 bases, J shed 7 bases, and the junction held 6 bases outside the gene matches. Germline CDR1 and CDR2: LGHDT and YNNKEL (reference sequence). This CDR3 region has 14 residues. Here the CDR3 reads CASSHVTGGSGYTF. CDR3 nucleotides: TGTGCCAGCAGCCACGTCACAGGGGGCTCTGGCTACACCTTC.

The chain employs TRBV4-1 and TRBJ2-1; 12 nucleotides agree with TRBD2. Germline V gene sequence: CDR1 MGHRA, CDR2 YSYEKL. This CDR3 spans 16 amino acids. The V and J ends lost 4 bases and 4 bases, in that order; junction bases with no gene match: 5. CDR3 sequence reads: CASSRETSGGYNEQFF. In nucleotides, the CDR3 is TGCGCCAGCAGCCGAGAGACTAGCGGGGGTTACAATGAGCAGTTCTTC.

This chain uses TRBV4-3 with TRBJ1-6; maybe TRBD1 (5 bases). In germline, CDR1 is LGHNA, CDR2 YSLEER. The CDR3 sequence is 15 residues long. Trimming shortened V by 1 base and J by 7 bases, and 11 bases separated the two germline ends. The CDR3 is CASSQGSRVNSPLHF. Written as DNA, the CDR3 is TGCGCCAGCAGCCAAGGTTCCAGGGTAAATTCACCCCTCCACTTT.

The chain recombines TRBV7-9 with TRBJ1-1; 10 bases are a match to TRBD1. CDR3 length equals 14 residues. Trimming cost V 5 bases and J 6 bases; bases outside gene matches: 6. From germline, CDR1 is SEHNR and CDR2 FQNEAQ (reference sequence). The CDR3 DNA sequence: TGTGCCAGCAGCACTTACGGACAGGGGGCTGAAGCTTTCTTT. It codes for CASSTYGQGAEAFF. The variable domain in full, with the rest retrieved from reference TRBV7-9 and TRBJ1-1, is DTGVSQNPRHKITKRGQNVTFRCDPISEHNRLYWYRQTLGQGPEFLTYFQNEAQLEKSRLLSDRFSAERPKGSFSTLEIQRTEQGDSAMYLCASSTYGQGAEAFFGQGTRLTVV.

The chain links TRBV28 to TRBJ1-4; D unclear. V lost 2 bases and J lost 6, with 10 bases in between. The CDR3 spans 14 residues. Germline CDR1 MDHEN, CDR2 SYDVKM. CDR3 residues: CASSLPYDDEKLFF. CDR3 coding DNA: TGTGCCAGCAGTTTACCCTATGATGATGAAAAACTGTTTTTT.

This sequence joins TRBV5-1 and TRBJ1-1; TRBD1 aligns across 12 bases. Germline V CDR1 and CDR2: SGHRS, YFSETQ. V was pared by 4 bases and J by 2 bases, with 6 bases of the junction left unmatched. This CDR3 comprises 16 residues. The CDR3 region has the DNA TGCGCCAGCAGCATTGGGACAGGGGGCTATAACACTGAAGCTTTCTTT. Amino acid sequence: CASSIGTGGYNTEAFF.

The chain recombines TRBV27 with TRBJ2-3; maybe TRBD2 (6 bases). The CDR3 loop spans 16 amino acids. Trimming removed 3 bases from V and 2 bases from J, with 15 bases in between. CDR1 is MNHEY and CDR2 is SMNVEV in the germline V gene (reference sequence). The CDR3, as DNA: TGTGCCAGCAGTTTTTTCGGACTAACAAACACAGATACGCAGTATTTT. This sequence encodes CASSFFGLTNTDTQYF.

The chain couples TRBV4-1 to TRBJ2-7, with 12 positions matching TRBD2. Germline assignment: CDR1 MGHRA and CDR2 YSYEKL. V shed 0 bases, J shed 0 bases, and the junction held 9 bases outside the gene matches. This CDR3 region has 19 residues. CDR3 bases: TGCGCCAGCAGCCAAGATTCGAGGACTAGCGGGGCAAACTCCTACGAGCAGTACTTC. Protein: CASSQDSRTSGANSYEQYF.

The table lists this clone with a count of one. The chain joins TRBV6-5 to TRBJ1-5; 8 bases are a match to TRBD1. The germline gives CDR1 MNHEY, CDR2 SVGAGI. Trimming at V came to 8 bases and at J to 3 bases, leaving 6 bases not matched to a gene. The length of the CDR3 is 14 residues. The DNA for the CDR3 is TGTGCCAGCGGGGGGACAGGTCCCAATCAGCCCCAGCATTTT. Protein sequence: CASGGTGPNQPQHF.

This clone was observed a handful of times. The chain is built from TRBV7-2 and TRBJ2-7; D gene ambiguous. The CDR3 has 13 residues. The V end was cut by 0 bases, the J end by 2 bases, with 5 bases between. Germline V gene sequence: CDR1 SGHTA, CDR2 FQGNSA. CDR3 sequence (DNA): TGTGCCAGCAGCTTAGCTACAACCTACGAGCAGTACTTC. Translated, it gives CASSLATTYEQYF.

J is TRBJ1-3 and V is TRBV10-3; 7 bases line up with TRBD1. CDR3 length: 14 residues. Germline lookup yields CDR1 ENHRY and CDR2 SYGVKD. V shed 6 bases, J shed 1 base, and the junction held 3 bases outside the gene matches. The CDR3 sequence: CAISAGGSGNTIYF. In nucleotides, the CDR3 is TGTGCCATCAGCGCAGGGGGGTCTGGAAACACCATATATTTT.

The genes are TRBV5-4 and TRBJ1-3, with D perhaps matching TRBD1 (5 bases). Germline V CDR1 and CDR2: SGHNT, YYREEE (reference sequence). The CDR3 covers 16 residues. V lost 4 bases and J lost 0, with 14 bases in between. CDR3 nucleotides: TGTGCCAGCAGCCTAGAACCCAGGGCCTCTGGAAACACCATATATTTT. As protein: CASSLEPRASGNTIYF.

The chain is built from TRBV7-6 and TRBJ1-6; D is unresolved. The V gene lost 5 bases and the J gene lost 10 bases, with 15 bases spanning the gap. The germline V gene has CDR1 SGHVS and CDR2 FNYEAQ. The CDR3 has 14 amino acids. In nucleotides, the CDR3 is TGTGCCAGCAGCCTAGATCCCCTCCCCTCACCCCTCCACTTT. This translates into CASSLDPLPSPLHF.

The chain links TRBV5-5 to TRBJ1-3; weak D call: TRBD1 (5 bases). This CDR3 contains 15 residues. CDR1 is SGHKS, CDR2 YYEKEE, per germline (reference sequence). Deletions cut 4 bases from V and 4 bases from J, with 15 bases between. The CDR3 sequence: CASSREARGGNTIYF. CDR3 DNA sequence: TGTGCCAGCAGCAGGGAGGCGCGGGGCGGAAACACCATATATTTT.

The chain couples TRBV7-2 to TRBJ1-2; 7 nucleotides agree with TRBD1. The ends lost 2 bases at V and 3 bases at J; junction bases unmatched: 3. This CDR3 has 14 residues. Germline values: CDR1 SGHTA, CDR2 FQGNSA. CDR3 bases: TGTGCCAGCAGCTTATTTCAGGGGGACTATGGCTACACCTTC. Protein: CASSLFQGDYGYTF.